Listed below are T cell receptor beta chains from one sample, sequenced in a study of shared clonotypes between healthy human individuals. Repertoires were generated with immunoSEQ multiplex PCR, while TCRdb's copy carries only in-frame clones and drops some. The data show under 600,000 clones, approximately 97% seen once. Sequenced: naive CD4+ T cells sorted from blood. These receptors originate from a woman between 25 and 40 years old in good health. CDR3s include the opening cysteine and the closing phenylalanine or tryptophan. Fields, in order: J gene, D gene, clone size, V gene, CDR3 DNA, CDR3 protein. The D gene is left open where the match is weak. For some rows the clone size is stated as once, few or many, or as a class when expanded; others skip it.

J: TRBJ2-1
D: NA
size: NA
V: TRBV4-1
DNA: TGCGCCAGCAGCCGGAACCGTCAAAGCTCCTACAATGAGCAGTTCTTC
CDR3: CASSRNRQSSYNEQFF

J: TRBJ2-5
D: NA
size: NA
V: TRBV28
DNA: TGTGCCAGCAGTTTACCCTCCCGGGGTCGGGAGACCCAGTACTTC
CDR3: CASSLPSRGRETQYF

J: TRBJ2-5
D: NA
size: NA
V: TRBV19
DNA: TGTGCCAGTAGTGAGGGTGGCGTAGAGACCCAGTACTTC
CDR3: CASSEGGVETQYF

J: TRBJ2-7
D: TRBD2
size: once
V: TRBV18
DNA: TGTGCCAGCTCACCAGCCCTAGCGGAATCCCTGCACTTC
CDR3: CASSPALAESLHF

J: TRBJ2-1
D: TRBD2
size: NA
V: TRBV5-1
DNA: TGCGCCAGCGGATTAGCGGGCGATGAGCAGTTCTTC
CDR3: CASGLAGDEQFF

J: TRBJ1-6
D: NA
size: NA
V: TRBV11-2
DNA: TGTGCCAGCAGCTTAGGACAGACGACCGCTAATAATTCACCCCTCCACTTT
CDR3: CASSLGQTTANNSPLHF

J: TRBJ2-1
D: NA
size: NA
V: TRBV6-1
DNA: TGTGCCAGCAGTCAAAGGGTCAGGGGGGTTGAGCAGTTCTTC
CDR3: CASSQRVRGVEQFF

J: TRBJ2-7
D: NA
size: NA
V: TRBV27
DNA: TGTGCCAGCAGTTTCGGCGGACAGCTGAGCTCCTACGAGCAGTACTTC
CDR3: CASSFGGQLSSYEQYF

J: TRBJ2-1
D: TRBD2
size: NA
V: TRBV5-1
DNA: TGCGCCAGCAGCCCCACCGGACTAGCGGGAGGGTCGAGGACCTACAATGAGCAGTTCTTC
CDR3: CASSPTGLAGGSRTYNEQFF

J: TRBJ2-7
D: NA
size: NA
V: TRBV19
DNA: TGTGCCAGTAGTATAGAGGGAAGGACCTCCGAGCAGTACTTC
CDR3: CASSIEGRTSEQYF

J: TRBJ1-1
D: NA
size: NA
V: TRBV7-2
DNA: TGTGCCAGCAGCCGCTATTCGGGGGTGAACACTGAAGCTTTCTTT
CDR3: CASSRYSGVNTEAFF

J: TRBJ1-2
D: NA
size: once
V: TRBV10-1
DNA: TGCGCCAGCAGTGGGAACAGGGAGAACTATGGCTACACCTTC
CDR3: CASSGNRENYGYTF

J: TRBJ1-3
D: NA
size: NA
V: TRBV10-3
DNA: TGTGCCATCAGTGAACGGGAAGTGAGCTCTGGAAACACCATATATTTT
CDR3: CAISEREVSSGNTIYF

J: TRBJ1-2
D: TRBD1
size: NA
V: TRBV6-4
DNA: TGTGCCAGCAGTTCACAGGGGGCGGGTGGCTACACCTTC
CDR3: CASSSQGAGGYTF

J: TRBJ1-1
D: NA
size: NA
V: TRBV29-1
DNA: TGCAGCGTTACGGGGGCGATTGAAGCTTTCTTT
CDR3: CSVTGAIEAFF

J: TRBJ2-3
D: TRBD2
size: NA
V: TRBV7-8
DNA: TGTGCCAGCAGCTTGCGATTCTCTAGCGGTAACACAGATACGCAGTATTTT
CDR3: CASSLRFSSGNTDTQYF

J: TRBJ2-7
D: TRBD2
size: NA
V: TRBV7-9
DNA: TGTGCCAGCAGCGCCGCCGGACTAGCGGGAGTTCAGCAGTACTTC
CDR3: CASSAAGLAGVQQYF

J: TRBJ2-1
D: TRBD1
size: NA
V: TRBV27
DNA: TGTGCCAGCAGTTCGGACAGGGGGGGCTACAATGAGCAGTTCTTC
CDR3: CASSSDRGGYNEQFF

J: TRBJ2-2
D: NA
size: NA
V: TRBV30
DNA: TGTGCCTGGAGTGTACTTGTATCTGCCGCCGGGGAGCTGTTTTTT
CDR3: CAWSVLVSAAGELFF

J: TRBJ1-1
D: NA
size: NA
V: TRBV7-2
DNA: TGTGCCAGCCCCTTATCCCGGGGGGGTCCCCAGAACACTGAAGCTTTCTTT
CDR3: CASPLSRGGPQNTEAFF

J: TRBJ1-1
D: NA
size: NA
V: TRBV7-9
DNA: TGTGCCAGCAGCCACCCGGGGGACCCGACTGAAGCTTTCTTT
CDR3: CASSHPGDPTEAFF

J: TRBJ2-1
D: NA
size: NA
V: TRBV11-2
DNA: TGTGCCAGCAGCTTAAGGACAGACAATGAGCAGTTCTTC
CDR3: CASSLRTDNEQFF

J: TRBJ2-3
D: NA
size: NA
V: TRBV6-5
DNA: TGTGCCAGCAGTTATGAGGGAACAGATACGCAGTATTTT
CDR3: CASSYEGTDTQYF

J: TRBJ1-4
D: TRBD1
size: NA
V: TRBV28
DNA: TGTGCCAGCAGTTTGTGGACAGGCATAACTCCTAATGAAAAACTGTTTTTT
CDR3: CASSLWTGITPNEKLFF

J: TRBJ2-5
D: NA
size: NA
V: TRBV6-1
DNA: TGTGCCAGCAGTTCGGGACACGCCAAAGAGACCCAGTACTTC
CDR3: CASSSGHAKETQYF

J: TRBJ2-3
D: NA
size: NA
V: TRBV28
DNA: TGTGCCAGCAGTTCCCCCCCGGACGCTACGCAGTATTTT
CDR3: CASSSPPDATQYF

J: TRBJ2-6
D: NA
size: NA
V: TRBV7-9
DNA: TGTGCCAGCAGCTCGTCCGGGACGGTGAGCGGGGCCAACGTCCTGACTTTC
CDR3: CASSSSGTVSGANVLTF

J: TRBJ2-7
D: NA
size: NA
V: TRBV18
DNA: TGTGCCAGCTCAAACCGGGACGGCTCCTACGAGCAGTACTTC
CDR3: CASSNRDGSYEQYF